This T cell receptor beta chain was found in a study of blood T cell repertoires in COVID-19. The wider study: Sample material is recorded as cDNA or gDNA derived from T cells, B-cell-depleted T cells, or PBMCs.

This table comes from immunoSEQ multiplex PCR, and its TCRdb copy is limited to in-frame clones, with some not included. Here the sample spans over 50,000 clones, around 87% being singletons. The CDR3 is 10 residues long. The germline V and J ends were trimmed by 8 bases and 5 bases, with 5 bases remaining between them. Germline values: CDR1 KGHDR, CDR2 SFDVKD. Sequencing was done on a sample of peripheral blood. This rearrangement joins TRBV24-1 to TRBJ1-1, with D unclear. The receptor was isolated from a man aged 55 to 70 with acute or convalescent COVID-19. CDR3 sequence (DNA): TGTGCCACCATCCCAACTGAAGCTTTCTTT. It encodes CATIPTEAFF.